A single sample is the source of the 15 T cell receptor beta chains below, sequenced in a study of blood T cells in healthy people across ages. The authors ran a second PCR of about 7 to 12 cycles using a sample-barcoded 5' primer and a J-beta primer mix. TCRdb itself ran the 5' RACE reads through MiXCR, one entry per CDR3 protein. The data hold more than 650,000 distinct CDR3 sequences, with less than 70% observed a single time. Sequencing used blood. These receptor sequences come from an elderly man in good health.

For this clonotype: The junction differs from germline at one of its ends, possibly a read error. This chain connects TRBV5-1 to TRBJ2-3; TRBD2 matches at 10 bases. The CDR3 loop spans 14 amino acids. Per germline, CDR1 SGHRS and CDR2 YFSETQ. CDR3 sequence reads: CASSLAGDTDTQYF. The CDR3 bases are TGTGCCAGCAGTCTAGCGGGAGATACAGATACGCAGTATTTT.

The gene calls are TRBV6-1 and TRBJ2-1, with D possibly being TRBD2 (5 bases). This CDR3 has 14 residues. Trimming shortened V by 2 bases and J by 15 bases, and 20 bases separated the two germline ends. The germline CDR1 and CDR2 sequences are MNHNS and SASEGT. Here the CDR3 reads CASSEPSWTDAGFF. In nucleotides, the CDR3 is TGTGCCAGCAGTGAACCCTCTTGGACTGACGCAGGGTTCTTC.

V and J are TRBV29-1 and TRBJ2-7; TRBD2 is a possible D gene (6 bases). V gave up 7 bases and J gave up 0 bases, with 13 bases separating them. CDR3 length equals 13 residues. CDR1 is SQVTM and CDR2 is ANQGSEA in the germline V gene. CDR3 amino acids: CSGGTRVSYEQYF. The CDR3 DNA sequence: TGCAGCGGGGGGACTCGGGTCTCCTACGAGCAGTACTTC.

V and J are TRBV28 and TRBJ2-5, with D maybe TRBD2 (5 bases). Per germline, CDR1 MDHEN and CDR2 SYDVKM. The CDR3 contains 15 residues. V lost 3 bases and J lost 4, with 15 bases in between. CDR3 sequence: CASSLSGPVGETQYF. In DNA, the CDR3 is TGTGCCAGCAGTTTGAGCGGACCTGTGGGAGAGACCCAGTACTTC.

The chain uses TRBV18 and TRBJ2-7; 13 positions agree with TRBD2. CDR3 length equals 15 residues. The J segment lost 5 bases and the V segment lost 3 bases, leaving 4 bases of the junction unmatched. Germline V CDR1 and CDR2: KGHSH, LQKENI. The CDR3 nucleotides read TGTGCCAGCTCACCCGGGACTAGCGGGACCCACGAGCAGTACTTC. It yields the protein CASSPGTSGTHEQYF.

This clonotype was observed a few times. The gene calls are TRBV28 and TRBJ2-3; no firm D call. CDR1 and CDR2 from the germline V gene are MDHEN and SYDVKM. V lost 2 bases and J lost 4, with 10 bases in between. The length of the CDR3 is 14 residues. The CDR3 region is CASSLGPLADTQYF. CDR3 sequence (DNA): TGTGCCAGCAGTTTAGGGCCCCTGGCAGATACGCAGTATTTT.

V is TRBV20-1 and J is TRBJ2-7, with D tentatively TRBD2 (6 bases). Trimming left V 5 bases short and J 7 bases short, with 24 bases between. Germline V gene sequence: CDR1 DFQATT, CDR2 SNEGSKA (reference sequence). The CDR3 loop spans 15 amino acids. CDR3 DNA sequence: TGCAGTGCTCACCCCCCGGGAGTCACCCCGGGGGAGCAGTACTTC. Its protein is CSAHPPGVTPGEQYF.

The gene calls are TRBV18 and TRBJ2-4; 10 bases fit TRBD1. The J call may be wrong; the DNA end is better matched by TRBJ2-7. CDR3 size: 16 residues. In germline, CDR1 is KGHSH, CDR2 LQKENI. DNA for the CDR3: TGTGCCAGCTCACCGTTCCGGGACAGGGGTAGCAACGAGCAGTACTTC. Translation gives CASSPFRDRGSNEQYF.

The chain recombines TRBV10-3 with TRBJ2-3; a possible D gene is TRBD2 (6 bases). The CDR3 has 14 amino acids. V gave up 9 bases and J gave up 4 bases, with 17 bases separating them. CDR1 is ENHRY, CDR2 SYGVKD, per germline. The CDR3 loop reads CAITRDSTSDTQYF. The CDR3 nucleotides are TGTGCCATAACCCGGGACTCCACCTCAGATACGCAGTATTTT.

On this clonotype: Since a much larger clone is just one base distant, this may be a read error. This CDR3 is CASTLAGSSYEQYF. CDR3 nucleotide sequence: TGTGCCAGCACCTTAGCGGGAAGCTCCTACGAGCAGTACTTC. V gene TRBV7-8 combines with J gene TRBJ2-7; 8 bases match TRBD2. This CDR3 region has 14 residues. From germline, CDR1 is SGHVS and CDR2 FQNEAQ.

This rearrangement joins TRBV6-5 to TRBJ2-3; 10 nucleotides align to TRBD1. After removal of 0 bases from V and 2 bases from J, the junction contained 8 bases not matched to a gene. CDR1 is MNHEY and CDR2 is SVGAGI in the germline V gene. The CDR3 loop spans 18 amino acids. The CDR3 region has the DNA TGTGCCAGCAGTTACTCAGGGACAGGGGTCGGGGACACAGATACGCAGTATTTT. It codes for CASSYSGTGVGDTDTQYF.

The CDR3 loop reads CSASTGGNEQFF. The CDR3 region has the DNA TGCAGCGCCTCTACGGGGGGCAATGAGCAGTTCTTC. This chain links TRBV29-1 with TRBJ2-1; 7 bases map to TRBD2. CDR3 length: 12 amino acids. J gave up 6 bases and V 7 bases, and 6 bases lay outside the gene matches. CDR1 is SQVTM and CDR2 is ANQGSEA in the germline V gene.

V usage is TRBV13 and J usage is TRBJ2-7; 10 bases are shared with TRBD2. Trimming cost V 5 bases and J 6 bases; bases outside gene matches: 19. Looked up from germline, CDR1 is PRHDT and CDR2 is FYEKMQ (reference sequence). The CDR3 loop spans 18 amino acids. The chain's CDR3 is CASSLVTGSPSGRGEQYF. The CDR3 region has the DNA TGTGCCAGCAGCCTGGTGACAGGGAGTCCTAGCGGGAGAGGCGAGCAGTACTTC.

This clonotype has a handful of counts. CDR3 residues: CASSLHQVSYEQYF. In DNA form, the CDR3 reads TGTGCCAGCAGCTTGCATCAGGTCTCCTACGAGCAGTACTTC. This rearrangement joins TRBV7-2 to TRBJ2-7; D remains ambiguous. With 3 bases removed from V and 0 bases from J, the gap between germline ends came to 9 bases. Germline CDR1 and CDR2: SGHTA and FQGNSA. The CDR3 totals 14 residues.

The chain carries TRBV29-1 and TRBJ2-1; 10 bases line up with TRBD2. Germline CDR1 SQVTM, CDR2 ANQGSEA. The V and J ends lost 6 bases and 7 bases, in that order; junction bases with no gene match: 6. CDR3 length equals 13 residues. The CDR3 DNA sequence: TGCAGCGTGTCTAGCGGGAGTGGGAATGAGCAGTTCTTC. Encoded protein: CSVSSGSGNEQFF.